These 17 T cell receptor beta chains share one sample of origin, sequenced in a study of shared clonotypes between healthy human individuals (dated by TCRdb to about 2020). The method was the immunoSEQ multiplex PCR assay. The table was pulled from immuneACCESS by TCRdb, which kept in-frame rearrangements only. Such tables lose some clones; where checked, under half of the loss comes from unresolved V genes, and the rest has no known cause. The sample yields more than 450,000 clones; around 79% were counted once. 10% to 15% of the sample is taken by the ten largest. Specimen: PBMCs. The source of these receptors is a woman between 35 and 50 years old in good health. Some clones in this sample may be carry-over from other donors' samples.

The J gene is TRBJ2-1, the V gene TRBV5-6; D is ambiguous. V was cut by 0 bases and J by 9 bases, with 7 bases left in between. The CDR3 is 12 residues long. Germline CDR1 is SGHDT and CDR2 is YYEEEE. CDR3 coding DNA: TGTGCCAGCAGCTTGGATCCGGGTGAGCAGTTCTTC. Translated, it gives CASSLDPGEQFF.

The CDR3 DNA reads as TGTGCCAGCAGTCCTATGCTTGGGACCGGGGAGCTGTTTTTT. It translates to CASSPMLGTGELFF. This rearrangement joins TRBV5-4 to TRBJ2-2; D not resolved. Per the germline V gene, CDR1 is SGHNT and CDR2 is YYREEE (reference sequence). Deletions cut 5 bases from V and 5 bases from J, with 13 bases between. The CDR3 is made up of 14 amino acids.

The chain joins TRBV7-7 to TRBJ2-1; 7 bases map to TRBD2. Trimming removed 5 bases from V and 8 bases from J; junction bases left unmatched: 9. The germline V gene encodes CDR1 SSHAT and CDR2 FNYEAQ (reference sequence). CDR3 size: 14 residues. For the CDR3, the DNA is TGTGCCAGCAGCGCAGGACTAGTCAACGATGAGCAGTTCTTC. It yields the protein CASSAGLVNDEQFF.

V usage is TRBV29-1 and J usage is TRBJ2-1, with D possibly TRBD2 on 6 matching bases. Germline V CDR1 and CDR2: SQVTM, ANQGSEA. The V end lost 7 bases, the J end lost 0 bases, and 10 bases lay between the germline ends. The length of the CDR3 is 13 residues. The CDR3 DNA follows: TGCAGCGGCGGGGAAAGCTCCTACAATGAGCAGTTCTTC. Its protein is CSGGESSYNEQFF.

With respect to this clone: The DNA is left out, because the CDR3 cannot be placed on it with certainty; the CDR3 is given as TCRdb lists it. This chain connects TRBV28 to TRBJ2-7. Germline values: CDR1 MDHEN, CDR2 SYDVKM. The CDR3 sequence runs 14 residues, both termini included. The CDR3 is CASSLGMGPREQYF.

The table lists this clone with a few counts. The chain joins TRBV18 to TRBJ1-1; D possibly corresponds to TRBD1 (5 bases). Trimming removed 4 bases at V and 7 bases at J, with 22 bases between. CDR1 KGHSH and CDR2 LQKENI come from the germline V gene. The CDR3 covers 16 residues. The CDR3 bases are TGTGCCAGCTCACTCCGGGAGCCCGGCGGGGGGGATGAAGCTTTCTTT. Its protein is CASSLREPGGGDEAFF. The whole variable domain, remainder taken from reference TRBV18 and TRBJ1-1, is NAGVMQNPRHLVRRRGQEARLRCSPMKGHSHVYWYRQLPEEGLKFMVYLQKENIIDESGMPKERFSAEFPKEGPSILRIQQVVRGDSAAYFCASSLREPGGGDEAFFGQGTRLTVV.

This clone is medium-sized (0.01 to 0.1%). For the CDR3, the DNA is TGTGCCTGGAGGGACATGACTGAAGCTTTCTTT. Translation gives CAWRDMTEAFF. The chain couples TRBV30 to TRBJ1-1; perhaps TRBD1 as D (5 bases). Trimming stripped 3 bases from V and 5 bases from J, with 7 bases between. The germline V gene encodes CDR1 GTSNPN and CDR2 SVGIG (reference sequence). This CDR3 is built from 11 residues.

The J gene is TRBJ1-2, the V gene TRBV14; TRBD1 is a possible D gene (6 bases). CDR3 length: 14 amino acids. Germline CDR1 and CDR2: SGHDN and FVKESK. V lost 0 bases, J lost 4 bases, and 9 bases lay in between. CDR3 region: CASSQDRGGYGYTF. DNA of the CDR3: TGTGCCAGCAGCCAAGACAGGGGCGGCTATGGCTACACCTTC.

This clone has only a few counts. The V call is TRBV10-3, the J call TRBJ1-2; 9 nucleotides align to TRBD1. Losses at the gene ends were 6 bases for V and 6 bases for J; bases not matched to a gene: 8. The CDR3 length is 14 residues. The V gene's germline CDR1 is ENHRY and CDR2 SYGVKD. CDR3 coding DNA: TGTGCCATCAGCAACCGACAGGGGGATGATGGCTACACCTTC. It is translated as CAISNRQGDDGYTF.

V is TRBV30 and J is TRBJ2-1; the D is unclear. The V gene's germline CDR1 is GTSNPN and CDR2 SVGIG (reference sequence). The CDR3 contains 14 residues. V gave up 5 bases and J gave up 0 bases, with 11 bases separating them. DNA for the CDR3: TGTGCCTGGGTTGGCGTTAGCTCCTACAATGAGCAGTTCTTC. Translated: CAWVGVSSYNEQFF.

The genes are TRBV19 and TRBJ2-4, with D tentatively TRBD2 (5 bases). With 7 bases removed from V and 0 bases from J, the gap between germline ends came to 10 bases. The CDR3 is 14 amino acids. Germline lookup yields CDR1 LNHDA and CDR2 SQIVND (reference sequence). CDR3 region: CASNRGLAKNIQYF. The DNA of the CDR3 is TGTGCCAGTAATCGGGGTCTAGCCAAAAACATTCAGTACTTC.

V usage is TRBV25-1 and J usage is TRBJ1-1, with D maybe TRBD1 (5 bases). The ends were cut back, 4 bases at V and 4 bases at J, with 10 bases in the middle. CDR1 is MGHDK, CDR2 SYGVNS, per germline. This CDR3 comprises 13 residues. CDR3 DNA sequence: TGTGCCAGCAGTGGGCAGGGAGCCACTGAAGCTTTCTTT. It specifies CASSGQGATEAFF.

J is TRBJ2-3 and V is TRBV7-9, with 7 bases fitting TRBD2. The V gene's germline CDR1 is SEHNR and CDR2 FQNEAQ (reference sequence). V dropped 4 bases and J dropped 7; count of bases not matched to a gene: 2. The CDR3 covers 12 residues. DNA of the CDR3: TGTGCCAGCAGCTGGGACTATAATACGCAGTATTTT. This translates into CASSWDYNTQYF.

This clone was observed once. J is TRBJ2-1 and V is TRBV15; D is unresolved. Trimming took 0 bases from V and 7 from J, leaving 13 bases between them. The CDR3 covers 15 residues. The V gene's germline CDR1 is LNHNV and CDR2 YYDKDF (reference sequence). The CDR3 here is CATSRDPSSANEQFF. The CDR3 nucleotides read TGTGCCACCAGCAGAGATCCCAGCTCGGCGAATGAGCAGTTCTTC.

The CDR3 region is CASSLGLAGTYEQYF. The CDR3 DNA sequence: TGTGCCAGCAGCTTAGGTCTAGCGGGGACCTACGAGCAGTACTTC. The rearrangement joins TRBV11-2 to TRBJ2-7; 9 bases align to TRBD2. The CDR3 contains 15 residues. Per the germline V gene, CDR1 is SGHAT and CDR2 is FQNNGV. V dropped 1 base and J dropped 2; count of bases not matched to a gene: 3.

Of note for this clone: At the DNA level, this CDR3 is encoded by other sequences in the same sample as well. The rearrangement joins TRBV28 to TRBJ2-7; D is ambiguous. The CDR3 totals 12 residues. Germline CDR1 and CDR2: MDHEN and SYDVKM. Trimming left V 2 bases short and J 0 bases short, with 2 bases between. CDR3 bases: TGTGCCAGCAGTTTAAGCTCCTACGAGCAGTACTTC. Encoded protein: CASSLSSYEQYF.

The chain is built from TRBV11-2 and TRBJ2-1; D uncertain. Germline CDR1 is SGHAT and CDR2 is FQNNGV. V was pared by 0 bases and J by 0 bases, with 6 bases between. CDR3 length equals 15 residues. CDR3 nucleotides: TGTGCCAGCAGCTTAGAGGAGAGCTCCTACAATGAGCAGTTCTTC. Translated, it gives CASSLEESSYNEQFF.